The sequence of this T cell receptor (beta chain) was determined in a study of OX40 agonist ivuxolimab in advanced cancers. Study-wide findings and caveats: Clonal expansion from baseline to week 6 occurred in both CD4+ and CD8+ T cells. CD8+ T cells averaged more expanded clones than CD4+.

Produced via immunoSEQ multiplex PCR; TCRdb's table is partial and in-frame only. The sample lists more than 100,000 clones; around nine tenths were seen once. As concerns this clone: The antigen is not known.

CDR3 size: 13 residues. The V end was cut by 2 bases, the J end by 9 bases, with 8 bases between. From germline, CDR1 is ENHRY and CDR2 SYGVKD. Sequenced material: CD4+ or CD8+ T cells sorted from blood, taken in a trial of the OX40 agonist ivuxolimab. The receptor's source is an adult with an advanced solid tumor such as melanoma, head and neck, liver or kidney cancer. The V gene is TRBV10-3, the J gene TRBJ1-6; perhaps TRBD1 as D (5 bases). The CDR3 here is CAISEVGGSPLHF. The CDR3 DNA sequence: TGTGCCATCAGTGAGGTGGGGGGTTCACCCCTCCACTTT.